This T cell receptor beta chain was recovered during a study of shared clonotypes between healthy human individuals. Naive CD8 cells were CD45RO-negative, positively selected for CCR7, excluding terminally differentiated effector memory CD45RA+ cells. Running of the assay took place at deep level. Each replicate PCR on the sorted subsets used 200 to 250 ng DNA (around 31,000 T cell genomes). Sequenced by immunoSEQ multiplex PCR; TCRdb stores in-frame clones only, minus some. There are 2 million to 2.5 million clones in the sample; around 96% occur only once, and around 1.1% lies in the top ten. This CDR3 contains 15 residues. V lost 0 bases to trimming and J lost 1 base, with 10 bases between them. Germline CDR1 reads SGHDT; CDR2 reads YYEEEE. Study outcomes and limitations: Among the subsets, naive ones generally showed larger estimated richness than memory ones.

Notes on this clone: Its target is unknown.

Sequencing was performed on naive CD8+ T cells sorted from blood. The receptor's source is a man aged 18 to 29 in good health. This chain connects TRBV5-6 to TRBJ1-1, with D possibly TRBD1 on 6 matching bases. The DNA for the CDR3 is TGTGCCAGCAGCTTGGGGGACATGGGGAACACTGAAGCTTTCTTT. Its translation: CASSLGDMGNTEAFF. The full variable domain, in which reference TRBV5-6 and TRBJ1-1 provide the parts outside the CDR3, is DAGVTQSPTHLIKTRGQQVTLRCSPKSGHDTVSWYQQALGQGPQFIFQYYEEEERQRGNFPDRFSGHQFPNYSSELNVNALLLGDSALYLCASSLGDMGNTEAFFGQGTRLTVV.